Presented here are 11 T cell receptor beta chains from one specimen sequenced in a study of T cell changes during pregnancy in multiple sclerosis. The method was immunoSEQ multiplex PCR; TCRdb's version includes in-frame clones alone and lacks a portion of them. The sample lists fewer than 95,000 clones; roughly 93% were seen once. Here the sequenced sample was peripheral blood, taken in the first trimester of pregnancy. The origin of the receptors is a female donor with multiple sclerosis, enrolled in a pregnancy study.

The chain couples TRBV29-1 to TRBJ1-4; TRBD1 aligns across 11 bases. V shed 7 bases, J shed 3 bases, and the junction held 13 bases outside the gene matches. In germline, CDR1 is SQVTM, CDR2 ANQGSEA. The length of the CDR3 is 17 residues. CDR3 in amino acids: CSAMDRGLGPSNEKLFF. In DNA form, the CDR3 reads TGCAGCGCCATGGACAGGGGGCTAGGGCCGTCTAATGAAAAACTGTTTTTT.

The chain is built from TRBV6-1 and TRBJ2-1; 10 nucleotides match TRBD1. The CDR3 consists of 14 residues. Looked up from germline, CDR1 is MNHNS and CDR2 is SASEGT. The V and J ends lost 4 bases and 9 bases, in that order; junction bases with no gene match: 6. The CDR3 here is CASSGGQGVSEQFF. CDR3 in DNA: TGTGCCAGCAGTGGTGGACAGGGGGTCAGTGAGCAGTTCTTC.

The rearrangement uses TRBV7-3 and TRBJ2-2; D unresolved. V lost 2 bases, J lost 0 bases, and 7 bases lay in between. This CDR3 is built from 15 residues. Per the germline V gene, CDR1 is SGHTA and CDR2 is FQGTGA. Written as DNA, the CDR3 is TGTGCCAGCAGCTTAGGTACTGCGAACACCGGGGAGCTGTTTTTT. Protein product: CASSLGTANTGELFF. Filled out from reference TRBV7-3 and TRBJ2-2, the complete variable domain reads GAGVSQTPSNKVTEKGKYVELRCDPISGHTALYWYRQSLGQGPEFLIYFQGTGAADDSGLPNDRFFAVRPEGSVSTLKIQRTERGDSAVYLCASSLGTANTGELFFGEGSRLTVL.

CDR3 region: CASSYVQGREKLFF. The DNA of the CDR3 is TGTGCCAGCAGTTATGTCCAGGGCAGGGAAAAACTGTTTTTT. The rearrangement links TRBV6-5 to TRBJ1-4, with D possibly matching TRBD1 (5 bases). Germline CDR1 MNHEY, CDR2 SVGAGI. V shed 3 bases and J shed 8 bases, with 13 bases lying between them. CDR3 length: 14 amino acids.

This clone was detected once. V usage is TRBV9 and J usage is TRBJ1-2, with a weak D call TRBD1 (5 bases). The CDR3 is 14 amino acids. Germline V gene sequence: CDR1 SGDLS, CDR2 YYNGEE. V shed 0 bases and J shed 5 bases, with 11 bases lying between them. The CDR3 loop reads CASSVERGAYGYTF. In nucleotides, the CDR3 is TGTGCCAGCAGCGTAGAAAGGGGCGCGTATGGCTACACCTTC.

The V and J genes are TRBV6-1 and TRBJ2-7; tentatively, D is TRBD1 (5 bases). The V gene's germline CDR1 is MNHNS and CDR2 SASEGT. Trimming removed 1 base at V and 0 bases at J, with 10 bases between. This CDR3 is built from 15 residues. CDR3 sequence: CASSEGQGSSYEQYF. CDR3 DNA sequence: TGTGCCAGCAGTGAAGGGCAGGGAAGCTCCTACGAGCAGTACTTC.

The J gene is TRBJ2-4, the V gene TRBV7-9, with D unresolved. Germline V CDR1 and CDR2: SEHNR, FQNEAQ (reference sequence). The CDR3 consists of 18 residues. V was trimmed by 3 bases and J by 0 bases, leaving 18 bases between them. CDR3 in amino acids: CASSFPAGRQLAKNIQYF. Written as DNA, the CDR3 is TGTGCCAGCAGCTTCCCCGCAGGCCGACAACTAGCCAAAAACATTCAGTACTTC.

The V call is TRBV7-6, the J call TRBJ1-1, with a possible D match to TRBD1 (6 bases). Germline assignment: CDR1 SGHVS and CDR2 FNYEAQ. This CDR3 is built from 13 residues. CDR3 sequence (DNA): TGTGCAACCAGGGGCAGTCTGAACACTGAAGCTTTCTTT. Translation: CATRGSLNTEAFF.

The CDR3 DNA sequence: TGTGCCAGCAGCCTACCGGGACAGTTATCCCCTGAAGCTTTCTTT. This sequence encodes CASSLPGQLSPEAFF. The chain employs TRBV5-5 and TRBJ1-1; TRBD1 matches 7 bases. With 4 bases clipped from V and 6 bases from J, the junction kept 12 bases outside the gene matches. The germline V gene has CDR1 SGHKS and CDR2 YYEKEE (reference sequence). The CDR3 contains 15 residues.

The CDR3 reads CASSWTGSTGNTIYF. As DNA, the CDR3 is TGTGCCAGCAGCTGGACAGGGTCGACTGGAAACACCATATATTTT. V gene TRBV11-1 combines with J gene TRBJ1-3, with 8 bases aligning to TRBD1. CDR1 and CDR2 (germline): SGHAT, FQDESV (reference sequence). The CDR3 loop spans 15 amino acids. J was trimmed by 2 bases and V by 4 bases; bases with no gene match: 4. The whole variable domain, filled in from reference TRBV11-1 and TRBJ1-3, reads EAEVAQSPRYKITEKSQAVAFWCDPISGHATLYWYRQILGQGPELLVQFQDESVVDDSQLPKDRFSAERLKGVDSTLKIQPAELGDSAMYLCASSWTGSTGNTIYFGEGSWLTVV.

This clone showed up just once. V gene TRBV7-9 combines with J gene TRBJ2-5; TRBD2 is a possible D gene (7 bases). CDR1 is SEHNR and CDR2 is FQNEAQ in the germline V gene (reference sequence). The V end lost 5 bases, the J end lost 3 bases, and 13 bases lay between the germline ends. This CDR3 region has 14 residues. This chain's CDR3 is CASSPRGAKETQYF. The CDR3 bases are TGTGCCAGCAGCCCCCGGGGGGCGAAAGAGACCCAGTACTTC. Based on the CDR3 plus reference TRBV7-9 and TRBJ2-5, the full variable domain is DTGVSQNPRHKITKRGQNVTFRCDPISEHNRLYWYRQTLGQGPEFLTYFQNEAQLEKSRLLSDRFSAERPKGSFSTLEIQRTEQGDSAMYLCASSPRGAKETQYFGPGTRLLVL.